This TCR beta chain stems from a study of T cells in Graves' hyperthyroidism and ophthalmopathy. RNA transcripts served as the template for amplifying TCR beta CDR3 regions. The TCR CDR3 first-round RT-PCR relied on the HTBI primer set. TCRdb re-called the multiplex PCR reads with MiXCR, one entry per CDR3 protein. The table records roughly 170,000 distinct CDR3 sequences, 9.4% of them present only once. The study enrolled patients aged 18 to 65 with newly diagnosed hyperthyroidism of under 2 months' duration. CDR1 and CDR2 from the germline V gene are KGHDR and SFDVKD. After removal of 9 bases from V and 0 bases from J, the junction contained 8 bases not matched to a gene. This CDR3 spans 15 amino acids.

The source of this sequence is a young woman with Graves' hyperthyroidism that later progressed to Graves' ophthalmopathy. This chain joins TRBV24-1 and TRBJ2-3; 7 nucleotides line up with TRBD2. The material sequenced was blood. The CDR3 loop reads CATPSGDASTDTQYF. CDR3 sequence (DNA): TGTGCCACCCCCAGCGGGGACGCTAGCACAGATACGCAGTATTTT.